This entry features one TCR beta chain sequence. Its antigen is as yet unknown. The TCR library protocol was used to attach unique molecular identifiers. These identifiers were attached to individual cDNA molecules. TCRdb re-called the 5' RACE reads with MiXCR, one entry per CDR3 protein. The sample has some 51,000 distinct CDR3 sequences; 15% are singletons. Looked up from germline, CDR1 is SGHTS and CDR2 is YDEGEE. V was clipped by 4 bases and J by 10 bases; unmatched bases: 12. The CDR3 is 15 amino acids. This sample is drawn from a study of early T cells in non-severe SARS-CoV-2 infection. Notes on the study in general: A preference for anti-spike CD8 responses marked VDJdb matching, which missed private and CD4 specificities.

The source is an adult who was a healthcare worker with PCR-confirmed SARS-CoV-2 infection or an uninfected control (not recorded which). The sample was whole blood, taken at baseline. This chain uses TRBV5-8 with TRBJ2-1; 9 bases map to TRBD2. Written as DNA, the CDR3 is TGTGCCAGCAGCCCCCTCGCTAGCGGGATTATAGAGCAGTTCTTC. Amino acid sequence: CASSPLASGIIEQFF.